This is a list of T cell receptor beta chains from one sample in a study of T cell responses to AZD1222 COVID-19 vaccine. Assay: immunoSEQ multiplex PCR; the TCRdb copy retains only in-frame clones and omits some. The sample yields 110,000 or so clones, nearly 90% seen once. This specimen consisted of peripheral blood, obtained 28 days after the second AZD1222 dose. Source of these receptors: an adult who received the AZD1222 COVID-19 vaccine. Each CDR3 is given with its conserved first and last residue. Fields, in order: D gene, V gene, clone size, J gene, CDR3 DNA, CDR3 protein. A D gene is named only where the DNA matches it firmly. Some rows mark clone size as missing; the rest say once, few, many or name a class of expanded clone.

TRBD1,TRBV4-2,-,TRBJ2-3,TGTGCCAGCAGCTCAACTAGACAGGGGGCTAGCACAGATACGCAGTATTTT,CASSSTRQGASTDTQYF
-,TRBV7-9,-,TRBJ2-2,TGTGCCAGCAGCTTAGTAGTAAGCGGGGAGCTGTTTTTT,CASSLVVSGELFF
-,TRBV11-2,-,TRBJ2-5,TGTGCCAGCAGCCGGACGGAAGAGACCCAGTACTTC,CASSRTEETQYF
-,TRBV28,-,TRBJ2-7,TGTGCCAGCATTCCCGACTCGCTCTCCTACGAGCAGTACTTC,CASIPDSLSYEQYF
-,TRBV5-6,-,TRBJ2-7,TGTGCCAGCAGCCTTAGAGAGGGCGAGCAGTACTTC,CASSLREGEQYF
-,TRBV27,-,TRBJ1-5,TGTGCCAGCAGTTTATCAGGGCATGGTCAGCCCCAGCATTTT,CASSLSGHGQPQHF
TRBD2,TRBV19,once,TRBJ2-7,TGTGCCAGTAGTATAGCGGCTAGCGGGAGGGCCGCCGAGCAGTACTTC,CASSIAASGRAAEQYF
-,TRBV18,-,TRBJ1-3,TGTGCCAGCTCACCAAGGCTTCTGACTACAGTAATTGGAAACACCATATATTTT,CASSPRLLTTVIGNTIYF
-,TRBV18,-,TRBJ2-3,TGTGCCAGCTCATCTCGGCAGGGTGGCACAGATACGCAGTATTTT,CASSSRQGGTDTQYF
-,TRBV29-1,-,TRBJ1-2,TGCAGCGTTGAAGAGGGTTCTCCTCTCCCTGTCCACACCTTC,CSVEEGSPLPVHTF
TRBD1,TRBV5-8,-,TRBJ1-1,TGTGCCAGCAGCCAGGCGTGGACAGGGACTGAAGCTTTCTTT,CASSQAWTGTEAFF
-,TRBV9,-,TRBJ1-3,TGTGCCAGCAGCTCACCCACCGGGGGCGTTGGAAACACCATATATTTT,CASSSPTGGVGNTIYF
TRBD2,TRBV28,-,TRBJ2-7,TGTGCCAGCAACCGGGCGGGAGGAGGCGAGCAGTACTTC,CASNRAGGGEQYF
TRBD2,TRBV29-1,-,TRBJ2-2,TGCAGCGCCGCAGGGAGCGGGGGACCGAACACCGGGGAGCTGTTTTTT,CSAAGSGGPNTGELFF
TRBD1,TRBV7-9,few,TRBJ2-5,TGTGCCAGCAGCGCTGGACAGGGGACGTACCAAGAGACCCAGTACTTC,CASSAGQGTYQETQYF
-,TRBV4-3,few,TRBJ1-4,TGCGCCAGCAGCCAAGGCAGGGTTCAGTTGGAAAAACTGTTTTTT,CASSQGRVQLEKLFF
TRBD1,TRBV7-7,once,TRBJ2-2,TGTGCCAGCAGCGCCGACAGGGGCCGCGGGGAGCTGTTTTTT,CASSADRGRGELFF
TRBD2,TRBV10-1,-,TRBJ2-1,TGCGCCAGCAGTCAATCCGGGACTAGCGGCAATGAGCAGTTCTTC,CASSQSGTSGNEQFF
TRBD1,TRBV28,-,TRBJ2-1,TGTGCCAGCAGCCCCAGCCCCGGGACAGGGAAAAATGAGCAGTTCTTC,CASSPSPGTGKNEQFF
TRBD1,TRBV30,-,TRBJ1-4,TGTGCCTGGAGTTCTGGACAGGGGTCTGAAAAACTGTTTTTT,CAWSSGQGSEKLFF
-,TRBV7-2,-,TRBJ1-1,TGTGCCAGCAACCCGGACAGTCTGAACACTGAAGCTTTCTTT,CASNPDSLNTEAFF
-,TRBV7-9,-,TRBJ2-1,TGTGCCAGCAGCTTTCAGGGTAGCGAAGGAAATGAGCAGTTCTTC,CASSFQGSEGNEQFF
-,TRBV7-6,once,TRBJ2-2,TGTGCCAGCAGCTTAGTATCTAGGATTCAAACCGGGGAGCTGTTTTTT,CASSLVSRIQTGELFF
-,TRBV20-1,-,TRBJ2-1,TGCAGTGCTAATGAGGTCGATTGGGGCTACTCCTACAATGAGCAGTTCTTC,CSANEVDWGYSYNEQFF
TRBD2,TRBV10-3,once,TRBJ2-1,TGTGCCACCGCGTTTGGAGCGGGAGATAGGAATGAGCAGTTCTTC,CATAFGAGDRNEQFF
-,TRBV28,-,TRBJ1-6,TGTGCCAGCAGTTCTACAGGTAGGGGGAATTCACCCCTCCACTTT,CASSSTGRGNSPLHF
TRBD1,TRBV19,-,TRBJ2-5,TGTGCCAGTAAACCCAGGGGGCCTCAAGAGACCCAGTACTTC,CASKPRGPQETQYF
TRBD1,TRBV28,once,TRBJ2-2,TGTGCCAGCAGGGGACAGGTGAACACCGGGGAGCTGTTTTTT,CASRGQVNTGELFF
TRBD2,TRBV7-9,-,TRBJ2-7,TGTGCCAGCAGCTTCGGACTAGCGGGCTCCTACGAGCAGTACTTC,CASSFGLAGSYEQYF
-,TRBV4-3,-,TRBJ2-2,TGCGCCAGCAGCCCCGGGGCAGGGCGGGCCGGGGAGCTGTTTTTT,CASSPGAGRAGELFF
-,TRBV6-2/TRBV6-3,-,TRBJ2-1,TGTGCCAGCAGTACACTAGGGGGAGGGGGAGAGGAGCAGTTCTTC,CASSTLGGGGEEQFF
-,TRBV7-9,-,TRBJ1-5,TGTGCCAGCAGCTTATGGGGGCAGCCCCAGCATTTT,CASSLWGQPQHF
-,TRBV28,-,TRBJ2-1,TGTGCCAGCACCCGACTGGAGTACAATGAGCAGTTCTTC,CASTRLEYNEQFF